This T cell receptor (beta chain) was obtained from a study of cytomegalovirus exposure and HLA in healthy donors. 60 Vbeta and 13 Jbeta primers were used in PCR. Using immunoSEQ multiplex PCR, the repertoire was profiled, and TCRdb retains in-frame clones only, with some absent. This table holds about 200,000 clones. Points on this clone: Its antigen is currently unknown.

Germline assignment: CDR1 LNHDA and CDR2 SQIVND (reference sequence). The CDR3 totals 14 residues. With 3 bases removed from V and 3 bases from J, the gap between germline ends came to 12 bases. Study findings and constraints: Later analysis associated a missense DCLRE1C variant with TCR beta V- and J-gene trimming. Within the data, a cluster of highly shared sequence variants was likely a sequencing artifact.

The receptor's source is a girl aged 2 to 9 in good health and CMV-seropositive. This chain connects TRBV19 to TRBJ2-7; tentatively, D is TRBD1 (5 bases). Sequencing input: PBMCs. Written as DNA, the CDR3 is TGTGCCAGTAGTATTTCCAGGGATCGCTACGAGCAGTACTTC. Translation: CASSISRDRYEQYF.